A single sample is the source of the 17 T cell receptor beta chains below, sequenced in a study of blood T cells in healthy people across ages. Then a second PCR, running about 6 to 12 cycles, was carried out with a sample-barcoded 5' primer and a J-beta primer mix. TCRdb reprocessed the 5' RACE reads with MiXCR, giving one entry per CDR3 protein. In the table there are about 1.7 million distinct CDR3 sequences, 25% to 30% of which are singletons. The sequencing input was blood. The receptor set was obtained from a woman aged 30 to 39 in good health.

This clonotype was recorded at least ten times. This sequence joins TRBV7-9 and TRBJ2-5, with TRBD2 matching over 14 bases. Germline assignment: CDR1 SEHNR and CDR2 FQNEAQ (reference sequence). The CDR3 sequence is 18 residues long. V was clipped by 9 bases and J by 4 bases; unmatched bases: 16. In nucleotides, the CDR3 is TGTGCCAGTCGACTGTCCGGACCGGGACTAGCGGGAGCAGAGACCCAGTACTTC. It translates to CASRLSGPGLAGAETQYF.

This chain links TRBV29-1 with TRBJ1-1; D call uncertain. This CDR3 has 14 residues. Germline V gene lookup returns CDR1 SQVTM and CDR2 ANQGSEA. V dropped 4 bases and J dropped 1 base, with 13 bases sitting between them. DNA for the CDR3: TGCAGCGTTGTGAGTGGATGGACGAACACTGAAGCTTTCTTT. This gives the protein CSVVSGWTNTEAFF.

This clonotype was observed a handful of times. This chain links TRBV11-2 with TRBJ2-5; a weak D match, TRBD2 (7 bases). V shed 1 base and J shed 2 bases, with 14 bases lying between them. This CDR3 is built from 16 residues. Germline-derived CDR1 and CDR2 are SGHAT and FQNNGV. The CDR3: CASSLVWGGPQETQYF. CDR3 DNA sequence: TGTGCCAGCAGCTTAGTGTGGGGGGGCCCTCAAGAGACCCAGTACTTC.

This chain uses TRBV20-1 with TRBJ2-3; the D gene is possibly TRBD2 (5 bases). Germline V lookup: CDR1 DFQATT, CDR2 SNEGSKA (reference sequence). The CDR3 loop spans 13 amino acids. Trimming removed 3 bases at V and 2 bases at J, with 9 bases between. The CDR3 DNA sequence: TGCAGTGCTAGGAGCGGACCCACAGATACGCAGTATTTT. Protein sequence: CSARSGPTDTQYF.

About this clonotype itself: This sequence may be a read error, since a much larger clone differs from it by one base. The V call is TRBV6-5, the J call TRBJ2-5; 7 bases line up with TRBD1. Germline assignment: CDR1 MNHEY and CDR2 SVGAGI. This CDR3 comprises 11 residues. After removal of 5 bases from V and 11 bases from J, the junction contained 5 bases not matched to a gene. The DNA of the CDR3 is TGTGCCAGCAGTGACACAGGGGTGCAGTACTTC. Its translation: CASSDTGVQYF.

This clonotype occurred a few times. The chain couples TRBV24-1 to TRBJ2-5; 11 nucleotides align to TRBD2. The CDR3 runs to 17 residues. The V gene end was trimmed by 1 base and the J gene end by 3 bases; junction bases not matched to a gene: 6. The germline V gene has CDR1 KGHDR and CDR2 SFDVKD. As DNA, the CDR3 is TGTGCCACCAGTGATTTCCCCGGGACTAGCGGAGAAGAGACCCAGTACTTC. Protein product: CATSDFPGTSGEETQYF.

On this clonotype itself: The junction departs from the called germline gene at one end, perhaps through a read error. The CDR3 loop is CATSRDEGSGANVPTF. CDR3 coding DNA: TGTGCCACCAGCAGAGATGAGGGGAGCGGGGCCAACGTCCCGACTTTC. The chain combines TRBV15 with TRBJ2-6, with TRBD2 matching 7 bases. Germline V gene sequence: CDR1 LNHNV, CDR2 YYDKDF (reference sequence). CDR3 length equals 16 residues.

V is TRBV12-3 or TRBV12-4 and J is TRBJ1-1; TRBD1 might be the D (6 bases). CDR3 length: 14 amino acids. V was clipped by 7 bases and J by 3 bases, with 15 bases between them. CDR3 coding DNA: TGTGCCAGCACCAAAGGACAGATTGACACTGAAGCTTTCTTT. Protein: CASTKGQIDTEAFF.

This clonotype was picked up one time. The genes are TRBV6-5 and TRBJ1-1; D gene uncertain. CDR3 length: 13 residues. Looked up from germline, CDR1 is MNHEY and CDR2 is SVGAGI. Trimming removed 7 bases from V and 5 bases from J, with 14 bases in between. The CDR3 DNA reads TGTGCCAGCATCCCACCGGATTCGACTGAAGCTTTCTTT. This gives the protein CASIPPDSTEAFF.

The genes are TRBV9 and TRBJ1-1; D not certain. The V gene's germline CDR1 is SGDLS and CDR2 YYNGEE. The CDR3 runs to 15 residues. Trimming pared 0 bases from V and 1 base from J, leaving 10 bases between. The CDR3 sequence is CASSVVASQNTEAFF. The DNA for the CDR3 is TGTGCCAGCAGCGTAGTAGCATCACAGAACACTGAAGCTTTCTTT.

This clonotype was counted a few times. V usage is TRBV5-1 and J usage is TRBJ2-4, with D perhaps TRBD2 (5 bases). From germline, CDR1 is SGHRS and CDR2 YFSETQ. This CDR3 comprises 14 residues. V was trimmed by 5 bases and J by 1 base, leaving 10 bases between them. This CDR3 is CASRADLAKNIQYF. The CDR3 DNA is TGCGCCAGCAGAGCGGATTTGGCCAAAAACATTCAGTACTTC.

This clonotype was detected ten times or more. This chain joins TRBV5-1 and TRBJ1-2, with 8 bases fitting TRBD1. The CDR3 is made up of 14 amino acids. The V segment lost 3 bases and the J segment 4 bases; nucleotides outside the gene matches: 5. The V gene's germline CDR1 is SGHRS and CDR2 YFSETQ. The CDR3 sequence: CASSSTGEGYGYTF. The CDR3 bases are TGCGCCAGCAGCTCGACAGGGGAGGGCTATGGCTACACCTTC.

About this clonotype itself: A much larger clone is a single base away; this may be a read error. The V and J genes are TRBV7-3 and TRBJ2-5; TRBD1 is a possible D gene (7 bases). The end of the DNA fits TRBJ2-1 better, so the J call may be wrong. Germline V gives CDR1 SGHTA, CDR2 FQGTGA. This CDR3 contains 16 residues. Here the CDR3 reads CASSLGAGGGQETQFF. The DNA for the CDR3 is TGTGCCAGCAGCTTAGGGGCAGGGGGAGGCCAAGAGACCCAGTTCTTC.

In nucleotides, the CDR3 is TGCAGCGCCGAAGTCCGGGTAGCCACCGGGGAGCTGTTTTTT. It is translated as CSAEVRVATGELFF. V gene TRBV29-1 combines with J gene TRBJ2-2; no clear D gene. The CDR3 is 14 amino acids. Per the germline V gene, CDR1 is SQVTM and CDR2 is ANQGSEA. Trimming took off 7 bases at V and 4 bases at J, with 16 bases between the two ends.

This clonotype appeared once. The chain combines TRBV20-1 with TRBJ2-7, with 12 positions matching TRBD2. The CDR3 runs to 13 residues. After removal of 5 bases from V and 3 bases from J, the junction contained 2 bases not matched to a gene. Germline V gene sequence: CDR1 DFQATT, CDR2 SNEGSKA (reference sequence). In DNA form, the CDR3 reads TGCAGTGCTTTACTAGCGGGAGGCTACGAGCAGTACTTC. Protein sequence: CSALLAGGYEQYF.

The chain recombines TRBV11-1 with TRBJ1-1; D not resolved. CDR3 length equals 12 residues. Per the germline V gene, CDR1 is SGHAT and CDR2 is FQDESV (reference sequence). Trimming pared 1 base from V and 4 bases from J, leaving 4 bases between. CDR3 bases: TGTGCCAGCAGCTTAGAATTCACTGAAGCTTTCTTT. Amino acids: CASSLEFTEAFF.

A few counts support this clonotype. This chain connects TRBV20-1 to TRBJ2-1; 9 bases fit TRBD2. Germline trimming cut 3 bases from V and 5 bases from J; bases unmatched to any gene: 14. This CDR3 is built from 17 residues. Germline CDR1 reads DFQATT; CDR2 reads SNEGSKA (reference sequence). The CDR3 sequence: CSARWLAGQKRDNEQFF. The CDR3 region has the DNA TGCAGTGCTAGGTGGCTAGCGGGACAGAAGAGGGACAATGAGCAGTTCTTC.